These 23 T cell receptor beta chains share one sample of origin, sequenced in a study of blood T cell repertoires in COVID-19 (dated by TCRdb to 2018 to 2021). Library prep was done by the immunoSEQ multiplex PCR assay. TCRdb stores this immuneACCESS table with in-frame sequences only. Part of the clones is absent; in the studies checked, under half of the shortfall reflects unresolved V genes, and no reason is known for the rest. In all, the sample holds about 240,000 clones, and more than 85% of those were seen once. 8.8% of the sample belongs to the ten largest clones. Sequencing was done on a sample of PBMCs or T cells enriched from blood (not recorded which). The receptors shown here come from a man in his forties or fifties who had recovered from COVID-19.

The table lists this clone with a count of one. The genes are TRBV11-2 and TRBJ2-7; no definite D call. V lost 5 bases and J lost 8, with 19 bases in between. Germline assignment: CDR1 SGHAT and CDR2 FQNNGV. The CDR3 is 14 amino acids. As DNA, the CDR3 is TGTGCCAGCAGCGCCGAGGTGGGTCTCCGGAAGCAGTACTTC. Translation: CASSAEVGLRKQYF.

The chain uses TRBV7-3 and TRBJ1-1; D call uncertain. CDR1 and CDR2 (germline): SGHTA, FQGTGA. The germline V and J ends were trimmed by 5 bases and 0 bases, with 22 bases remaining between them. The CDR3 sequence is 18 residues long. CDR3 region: CASSVSQPSGRLNTEAFF. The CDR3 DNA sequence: TGTGCCAGCAGCGTATCTCAGCCCTCGGGTAGACTGAACACTGAAGCTTTCTTT.

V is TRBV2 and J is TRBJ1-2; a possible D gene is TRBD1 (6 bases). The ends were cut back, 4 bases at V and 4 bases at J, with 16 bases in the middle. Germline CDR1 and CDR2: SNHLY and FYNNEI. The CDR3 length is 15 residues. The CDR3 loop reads CASSGFSGRGYGYTF. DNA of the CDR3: TGTGCCAGCAGTGGTTTTTCTGGCAGGGGCTATGGCTACACCTTC.

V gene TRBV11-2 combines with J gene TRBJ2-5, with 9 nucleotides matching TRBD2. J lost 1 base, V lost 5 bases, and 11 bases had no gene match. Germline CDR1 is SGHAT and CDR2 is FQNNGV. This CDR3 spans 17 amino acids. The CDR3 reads CASSPTPPAGGQETQYF. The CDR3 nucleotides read TGTGCCAGCAGCCCAACCCCCCCAGCGGGGGGCCAAGAGACCCAGTACTTC.

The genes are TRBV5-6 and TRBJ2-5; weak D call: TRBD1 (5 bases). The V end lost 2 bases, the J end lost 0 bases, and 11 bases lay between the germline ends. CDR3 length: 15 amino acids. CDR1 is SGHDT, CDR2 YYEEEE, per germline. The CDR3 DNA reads TGTGCCAGCAGCTTTCAGGGTCCCCACCAAGAGACCCAGTACTTC. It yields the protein CASSFQGPHQETQYF.

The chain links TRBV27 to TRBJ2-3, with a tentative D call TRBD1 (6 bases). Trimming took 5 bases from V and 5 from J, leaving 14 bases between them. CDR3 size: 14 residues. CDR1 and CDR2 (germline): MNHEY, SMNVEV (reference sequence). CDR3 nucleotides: TGTGCCAGCAGTCCCGTACAGGGTATAGATACGCAGTATTTT. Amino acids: CASSPVQGIDTQYF.

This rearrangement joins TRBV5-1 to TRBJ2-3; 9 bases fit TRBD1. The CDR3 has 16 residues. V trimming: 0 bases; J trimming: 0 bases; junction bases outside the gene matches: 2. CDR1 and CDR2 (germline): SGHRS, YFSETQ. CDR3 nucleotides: TGCGCCAGCAGCTTGGTCGGGACAGGGAGCACAGATACGCAGTATTTT. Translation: CASSLVGTGSTDTQYF.

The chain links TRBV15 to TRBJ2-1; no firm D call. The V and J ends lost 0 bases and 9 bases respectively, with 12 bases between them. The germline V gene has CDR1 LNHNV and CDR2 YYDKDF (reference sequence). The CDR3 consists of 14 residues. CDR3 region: CATSRDRSVSEQFF. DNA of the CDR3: TGTGCCACCAGCAGAGATCGATCGGTGTCTGAGCAGTTCTTC.

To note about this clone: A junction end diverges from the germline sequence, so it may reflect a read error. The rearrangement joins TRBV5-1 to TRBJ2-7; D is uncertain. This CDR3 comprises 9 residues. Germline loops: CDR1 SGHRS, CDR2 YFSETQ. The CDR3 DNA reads TGCGCCAGCAGCACATGTCGGGACTTC. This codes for CASSTCRDF.

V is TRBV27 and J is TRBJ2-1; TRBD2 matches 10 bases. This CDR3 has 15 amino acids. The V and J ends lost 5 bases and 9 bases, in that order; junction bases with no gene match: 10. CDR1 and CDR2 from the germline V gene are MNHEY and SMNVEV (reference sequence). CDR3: CASSTLAGALFEQFF. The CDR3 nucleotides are TGTGCCAGCAGTACTCTAGCGGGAGCTTTGTTTGAGCAGTTCTTC.

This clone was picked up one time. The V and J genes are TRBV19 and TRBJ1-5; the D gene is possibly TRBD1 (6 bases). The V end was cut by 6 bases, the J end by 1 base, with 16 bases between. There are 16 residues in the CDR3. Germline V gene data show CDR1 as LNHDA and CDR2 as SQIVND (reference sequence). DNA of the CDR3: TGTGCCAGTAGCCAACCCGGGACATTGAGCAATCAGCCCCAGCATTTT. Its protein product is CASSQPGTLSNQPQHF.

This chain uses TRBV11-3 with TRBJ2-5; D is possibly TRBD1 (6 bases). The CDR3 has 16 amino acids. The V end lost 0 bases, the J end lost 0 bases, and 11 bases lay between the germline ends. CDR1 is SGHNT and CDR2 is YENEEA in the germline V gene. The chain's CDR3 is CASSLDRTEYQETQYF. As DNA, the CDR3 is TGTGCCAGCAGCTTAGATAGGACAGAGTACCAAGAGACCCAGTACTTC.

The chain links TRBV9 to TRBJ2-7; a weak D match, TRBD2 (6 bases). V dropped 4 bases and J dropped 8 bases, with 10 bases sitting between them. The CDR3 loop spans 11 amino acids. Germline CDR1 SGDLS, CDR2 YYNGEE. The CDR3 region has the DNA TGTGCCAGCAGCCCCGGAGGGAAGCAGTACTTC. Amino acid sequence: CASSPGGKQYF. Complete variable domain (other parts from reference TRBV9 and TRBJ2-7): DSGVTQTPKHLITATGQRVTLRCSPRSGDLSVYWYQQSLDQGLQFLIQYYNGEERAKGNILERFSAQQFPDLHSELNLSSLELGDSALYFCASSPGGKQYFGPGTRLTVT.

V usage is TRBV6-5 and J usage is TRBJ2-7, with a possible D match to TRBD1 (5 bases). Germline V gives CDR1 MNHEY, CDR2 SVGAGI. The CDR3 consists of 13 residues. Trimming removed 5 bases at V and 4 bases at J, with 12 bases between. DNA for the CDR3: TGTGCCAGCAGTCGACAGACAAATTACGAGCAGTACTTC. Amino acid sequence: CASSRQTNYEQYF.

DNA for the CDR3: TGTGCCAGCTCACCCTCGGTTAATGAAAAACTGTTTTTT. Protein: CASSPSVNEKLFF. This rearrangement joins TRBV18 to TRBJ1-4; D gene unclear. Trimming stripped 3 bases from V and 4 bases from J, with 6 bases between. The CDR3 extends over 13 amino acids. Germline CDR1 is KGHSH and CDR2 is LQKENI.

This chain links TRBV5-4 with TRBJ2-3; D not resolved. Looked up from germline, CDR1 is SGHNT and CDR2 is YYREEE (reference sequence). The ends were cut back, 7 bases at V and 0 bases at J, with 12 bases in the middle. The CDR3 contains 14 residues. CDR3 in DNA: TGTGCCAGCCAAAGCCTCCTTAGCACAGATACGCAGTATTTT. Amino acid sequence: CASQSLLSTDTQYF.

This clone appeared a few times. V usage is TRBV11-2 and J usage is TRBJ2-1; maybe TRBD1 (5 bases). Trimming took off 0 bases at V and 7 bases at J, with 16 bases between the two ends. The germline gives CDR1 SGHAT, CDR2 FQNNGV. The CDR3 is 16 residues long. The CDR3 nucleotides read TGTGCCAGCAGCTTAGATCGTGTTAGGGGTTTGAATGAGCAGTTCTTC. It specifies CASSLDRVRGLNEQFF.

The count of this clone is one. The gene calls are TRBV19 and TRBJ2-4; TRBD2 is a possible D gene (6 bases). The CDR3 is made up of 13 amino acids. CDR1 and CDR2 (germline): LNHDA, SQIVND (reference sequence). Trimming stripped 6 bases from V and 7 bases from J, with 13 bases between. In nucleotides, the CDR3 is TGTGCCAGTAGCCGCGGGGTTGAGAACATTCAGTACTTC. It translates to CASSRGVENIQYF.

In DNA, the CDR3 is TGTGCCAGCACCACCGGACAGACCTCCTACGAGCAGTACTTC. Translating it yields CASTTGQTSYEQYF. The chain couples TRBV6-5 to TRBJ2-7, with a tentative D call TRBD1 (6 bases). Trimming cost V 7 bases and J 0 bases, with 13 bases left between them. CDR1 is MNHEY, CDR2 SVGAGI, per germline. CDR3 length: 14 amino acids.

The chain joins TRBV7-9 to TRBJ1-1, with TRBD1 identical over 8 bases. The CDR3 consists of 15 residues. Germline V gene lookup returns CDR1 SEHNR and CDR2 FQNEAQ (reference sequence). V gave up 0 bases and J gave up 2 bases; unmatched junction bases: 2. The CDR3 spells CASSLAGTGNTEAFF. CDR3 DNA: TGTGCCAGCAGCTTAGCAGGGACAGGAAACACTGAAGCTTTCTTT.

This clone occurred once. The CDR3 sequence: CATSRRTDNEQFF. The CDR3 DNA follows: TGTGCCACCAGCAGACGGACAGATAATGAGCAGTTCTTC. The rearrangement links TRBV15 to TRBJ2-1, with a weak D call TRBD1 (6 bases). Deletions cut 2 bases from V and 7 bases from J, with 9 bases between. Looked up from germline, CDR1 is LNHNV and CDR2 is YYDKDF (reference sequence). The CDR3 loop spans 13 amino acids.

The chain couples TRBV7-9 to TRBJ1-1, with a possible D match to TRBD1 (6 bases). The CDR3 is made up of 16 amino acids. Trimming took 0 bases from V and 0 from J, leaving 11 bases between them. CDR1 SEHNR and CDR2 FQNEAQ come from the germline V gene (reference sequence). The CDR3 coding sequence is TGTGCCAGCAGCTTAGCGGGCGCAGGGGTGAACACTGAAGCTTTCTTT. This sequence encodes CASSLAGAGVNTEAFF.

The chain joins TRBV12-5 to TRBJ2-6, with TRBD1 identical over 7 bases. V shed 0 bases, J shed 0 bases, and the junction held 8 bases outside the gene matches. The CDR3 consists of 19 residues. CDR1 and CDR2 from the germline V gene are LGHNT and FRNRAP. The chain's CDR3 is CASGLVLPGQNSGANVLTF. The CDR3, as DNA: TGTGCTAGTGGTTTGGTACTGCCGGGACAGAACTCTGGGGCCAACGTCCTGACTTTC.